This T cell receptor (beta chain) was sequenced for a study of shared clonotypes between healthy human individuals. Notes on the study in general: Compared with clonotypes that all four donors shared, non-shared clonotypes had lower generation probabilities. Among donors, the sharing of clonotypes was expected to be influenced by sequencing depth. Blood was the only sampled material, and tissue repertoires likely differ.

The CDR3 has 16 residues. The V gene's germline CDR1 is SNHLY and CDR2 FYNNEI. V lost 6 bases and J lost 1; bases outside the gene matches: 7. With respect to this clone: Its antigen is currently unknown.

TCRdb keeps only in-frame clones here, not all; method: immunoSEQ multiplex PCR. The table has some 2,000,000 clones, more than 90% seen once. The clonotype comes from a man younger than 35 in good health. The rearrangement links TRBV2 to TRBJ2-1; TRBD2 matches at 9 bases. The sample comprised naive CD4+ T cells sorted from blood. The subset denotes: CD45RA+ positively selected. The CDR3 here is CASRNGTSGSYNEQFF. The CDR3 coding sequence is TGTGCCAGCAGGAATGGAACTAGCGGGTCCTACAATGAGCAGTTCTTC.